The clone carrying this T cell receptor (beta chain) was seen more than once but under ten times. This entry comes from a study of T-cell reconstitution after alpha-beta-depleted transplantation in children. As it was prepared, the TCRbeta library received unique molecular identifiers. Each CDR3 protein is one row after TCRdb ran MiXCR on the PCR reads. The sample has about 120,000 distinct CDR3 sequences; 23% are singletons. V dropped 0 bases and J dropped 3 bases, with 7 bases sitting between them. The CDR3 length is 13 residues. Germline V gene sequence: CDR1 SGHDT, CDR2 YYEEEE. The sequence derives from a male patient between 2 and 15 years old who had a stem cell transplant for chronic granulomatous disease, so the T cells may come from the graft donor. The specimen comprised PBMCs, mostly from graft donor cells, sampled 180 days after TCRalphabeta/CD19-depleted stem cell transplant. This sequence joins TRBV5-6 and TRBJ2-7; no definite D call. The CDR3 sequence is CASSLVQNYEQYF. CDR3 bases: TGTGCCAGCAGCTTGGTCCAGAACTACGAGCAGTACTTC.